Given below is one TCR beta chain in context. This sample includes further DNA sequences coding for the same CDR3. V lost 5 bases, J lost 3 bases, and 8 bases lay in between. The CDR3 is 12 amino acids. Germline V CDR1 and CDR2: SEHNR, FQNEAQ (reference sequence). The data were obtained in a study of shared clonotypes between healthy human individuals. Assay execution took place at the deep level. For unsorted PBMC, roughly 270 ng DNA per replicate equaled about 30,000 T cell genomes. Per the original methods: ImmunoSEQ sequences covered only the junction and lacked quality scores; filtering therefore differed. Measured with immunoSEQ multiplex PCR; TCRdb has only the in-frame clones, and not every one. The V and J calls and clone size come from that table; D and trimming were worked out from the DNA. Among about half a million clones listed, roughly 80% were seen once.

This receptor was identified in a middle-aged woman in good health. Some clones in this sample may be carry-over from other donors' samples. Sequencing input: PBMCs. V gene TRBV7-9 combines with J gene TRBJ2-7; D not resolved. The CDR3 spells CASSPSSYEQYF. The DNA for the CDR3 is TGTGCCAGCAGCCCCTCTAGCTACGAGCAGTACTTC.